The rows below give T cell receptor beta chains drawn from one sample of a study of T-cell memory formation after mild COVID-19. One entry per CDR3 protein results from TCRdb running MiXCR on the 5' RACE reads. The sample includes approximately 44,000 distinct CDR3 sequences, 7.3% of them seen just once. Sequences were obtained from PBMCs or a T cell subset sorted from them (not recorded which). These receptors were collected from a man between 18 and 35 years old who had mild COVID-19 (a few samples of this study predate the infection). Cell type and time point are not known. Both conserved end residues are part of each CDR3. D genes are given only for firm matches. Rows may omit the clone size; those that give it use once, few, many or a size class.

v_gene	j_gene	len	d_gene	abundance	CDR3aa	CDR3nt
TRBV5-8	TRBJ2-5	14	NA	few	CASSFSGARETQYF	TGTGCCAGCAGCTTCTCCGGGGCACGGGAGACCCAGTACTTC
TRBV10-3	TRBJ1-6	14	TRBD1	many	CAIKQGIENSPLHF	TGTGCCATCAAACAGGGGATAGAGAATTCACCCCTCCACTTT
TRBV6-5	TRBJ1-1	11	NA	NA	CASRFHLEAFF	TGTGCCAGCAGATTTCACCTTGAAGCTTTCTTT
TRBV20-1	TRBJ2-5	11	NA	few	CSVGYRETQYF	TGCAGTGTCGGGTATCGGGAGACCCAGTACTTC
TRBV7-3	TRBJ2-3	15	TRBD2	NA	CASRAPGLETDTQYF	TGTGCCAGCAGGGCTCCGGGACTAGAGACAGATACGCAGTATTTT
TRBV29-1	TRBJ2-7	14	TRBD2	NA	CSVSPGTSGGEQYF	TGCAGCGTGTCCCCCGGGACTAGCGGGGGTGAGCAGTACTTC
TRBV6-2/TRBV6-3	TRBJ1-5	14	NA	few	CASSQTSSNQPQHF	TGTGCCAGCAGTCAGACAAGCAGCAATCAGCCCCAGCATTTT
TRBV5-5	TRBJ1-1	15	TRBD1	few	CASSSSGTGWTEAFF	TGTGCCAGCAGCTCCTCCGGGACAGGGTGGACTGAAGCTTTCTTT
TRBV5-1	TRBJ2-5	17	TRBD2	NA	CASSPLAGGPSGETQYF	TGCGCCAGCAGCCCCCTAGCGGGGGGCCCTTCCGGAGAGACCCAGTACTTC
TRBV5-1	TRBJ2-1	13	TRBD2	medium-sized	CASFLTGGSEQFF	TGCGCCAGCTTCCTGACGGGGGGAAGTGAGCAGTTCTTC
TRBV5-1	TRBJ2-5	17	TRBD2	NA	CASSLGLGGSEGETQYF	TGCGCCAGCAGCCTGGGACTAGGGGGGTCGGAAGGAGAGACCCAGTACTTC
TRBV5-1	TRBJ2-5	16	TRBD2	few	CASSGNSGGAEETQYF	TGCGCCAGCAGCGGGAATAGCGGGGGGGCCGAAGAGACCCAGTACTTC
TRBV19	TRBJ1-1	16	TRBD1	NA	CASSIGGGNANTEAFF	TGTGCCAGTAGTATTGGAGGGGGCAACGCAAACACTGAAGCTTTCTTT
TRBV7-8	TRBJ2-5	11	NA	many	CASSLSETQYF	TGTGCCAGCAGCTTATCCGAGACCCAGTACTTC
TRBV9	TRBJ1-4	15	NA	few	CASSSSILTNEKLFF	TGTGCCAGCAGCTCTTCCATCCTGACGAATGAAAAACTGTTTTTT
TRBV12-3/TRBV12-4	TRBJ1-1	12	NA	few	CASSRTNTEAFF	TGTGCCAGCAGCCGGACAAACACTGAAGCTTTCTTT
TRBV7-2	TRBJ2-2	11	NA	medium-sized	CASSFGGELFF	TGTGCCAGCAGCTTCGGGGGGGAGCTGTTTTTT
TRBV20-1	TRBJ2-5	14	NA	NA	CSAGGGAGQETQYF	TGCAGTGCTGGAGGGGGCGCAGGGCAAGAGACCCAGTACTTC
TRBV7-2	TRBJ1-2	12	TRBD1	few	CASSSTGRGYTF	TGTGCCAGCAGCTCGACAGGGAGAGGCTACACCTTC
TRBV10-3	TRBJ1-2	14	NA	NA	CAISVTGDGYGYTF	TGTGCCATCAGTGTTACCGGGGACGGCTATGGCTACACCTTC
TRBV6-2/TRBV6-3	TRBJ2-3	12	NA	NA	CASSPEHRYAVF	TGTGCCAGCAGCCCCGAGCACAGATACGCAGTATTT
TRBV21-1	TRBJ1-2	15	NA	many	CASSKVEGARSGYTF	TGTGCCAGCAGCAAAGTTGAAGGGGCGCGGAGTGGCTACACCTTC
TRBV6-2/TRBV6-3	TRBJ2-2	16	NA	many	CASSYSERGSTGELFF	TGTGCCAGCAGTTACTCGGAAAGGGGAAGCACCGGGGAGCTGTTTTTT
TRBV29-1	TRBJ1-1	16	TRBD1	NA	CSAGETGRSRGGGAFF	TGCAGCGCGGGGGAGACAGGGCGATCCCGGGGGGGTGGAGCTTTCTTT
TRBV7-9	TRBJ1-3	16	NA	NA	CASSLTYASSGNTIYF	TGTGCCAGCAGCTTAACCTACGCGAGCTCTGGAAACACCATATATTTT
TRBV5-4	TRBJ1-2	15	TRBD1	many	CASTVGDRFDYGYTF	TGTGCCAGCACTGTCGGGGACAGGTTCGACTATGGCTACACCTTC
TRBV12-3/TRBV12-4	TRBJ1-2	14	TRBD1	NA	CASSDGTGGYGYTF	TGTGCCAGCAGTGATGGGACAGGGGGTTATGGCTACACCTTC
TRBV20-1	TRBJ2-3	13	TRBD2	NA	CSAGGSTGDTQYF	TGCAGTGCCGGGGGGTCGACGGGGGATACGCAGTATTTT
TRBV11-2	TRBJ2-3	16	TRBD2	NA	CASSPWTSGGADTQYF	TGTGCCAGCAGCCCATGGACTAGCGGGGGGGCAGATACGCAGTATTTT
TRBV24-1	TRBJ1-3	13	NA	NA	CATSPGGSDTIYF	TGTGCCACCAGCCCCGGGGGTTCGGACACCATATATTTT
TRBV6-2/TRBV6-3	TRBJ1-1	15	NA	NA	CASSYSAVMDTEAFF	TGTGCCAGCAGTTACTCCGCAGTCATGGACACTGAAGCTTTCTTT
TRBV7-8	TRBJ2-2	15	NA	few	CASSLSGIVGGELFF	TGTGCCAGCAGCTTGTCAGGGATCGTTGGCGGGGAGCTGTTTTTT
TRBV19	TRBJ1-2	16	TRBD1	NA	CASSTIPGQGARGYTF	TGTGCCAGTAGTACAATACCGGGACAGGGGGCACGGGGCTACACCTTC
TRBV5-1	TRBJ2-1	15	NA	many	CASSLRSGAYNEQFF	TGCGCCAGCAGCTTGAGGTCGGGTGCCTACAATGAGCAGTTCTTC